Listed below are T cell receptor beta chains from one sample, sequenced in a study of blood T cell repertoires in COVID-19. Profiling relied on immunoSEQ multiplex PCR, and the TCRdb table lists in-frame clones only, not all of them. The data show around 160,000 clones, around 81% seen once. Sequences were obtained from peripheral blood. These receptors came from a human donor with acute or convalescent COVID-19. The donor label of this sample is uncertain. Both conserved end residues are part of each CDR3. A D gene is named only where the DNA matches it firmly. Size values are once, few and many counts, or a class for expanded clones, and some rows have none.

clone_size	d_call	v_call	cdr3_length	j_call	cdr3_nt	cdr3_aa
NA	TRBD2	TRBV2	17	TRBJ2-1	TGTGCCAGCAGTGAAGCTCTAGCGGGGGGGCCGCACAATGAGCAGTTCTTC	CASSEALAGGPHNEQFF
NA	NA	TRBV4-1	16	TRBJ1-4	TGCGCCAGCAGCCAAGATCTTGGGCAGGGAGGTGAAAAACTGTTTTTT	CASSQDLGQGGEKLFF
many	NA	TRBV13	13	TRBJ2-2	TGTGCCAGCAGCTTAGACTCTGGAGGGAAGCTGTTTTTT	CASSLDSGGKLFF
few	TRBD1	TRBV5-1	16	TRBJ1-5	TGCGCCAGCAGCTTGGCCGGGACAGGGGGCAATCAGCCCCAGCATTTT	CASSLAGTGGNQPQHF
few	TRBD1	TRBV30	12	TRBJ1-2	TGTGCCTGGAGTACGACAGGGCATGGCTACACCTTC	CAWSTTGHGYTF
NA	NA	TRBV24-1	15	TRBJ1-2	TGTGCCACCAGTGACCCCGGGGGGCGTCCCGGAGGCTACACCTTC	CATSDPGGRPGGYTF
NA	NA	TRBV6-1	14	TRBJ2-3	TGTGCCAGCAGTGAAAGGGGCGAACTGGGTACGCAGTATTTT	CASSERGELGTQYF
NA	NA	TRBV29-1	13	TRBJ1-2	TGCAGCGCCCTAAGTCAGGGGATTTATGGCTACACCTTC	CSALSQGIYGYTF
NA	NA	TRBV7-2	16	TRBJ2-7	TGTGCCAGCAGCCCTACTGGGGGGGCCAGCTCCTACGAGCAGTACTTC	CASSPTGGASSYEQYF
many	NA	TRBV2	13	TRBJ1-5	TGTGCCAGCAGTCCCGGGACATATCAGCCCCAGCATTTT	CASSPGTYQPQHF
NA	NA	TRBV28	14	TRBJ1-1	TGTGCCAGCAGTTTAGGGGGGGCCGGGACTGAAGCTTTCTTT	CASSLGGAGTEAFF
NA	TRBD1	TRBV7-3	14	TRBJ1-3	TGTGCCAGCAGCCCAGGGGGAACTGGAAACACCATATATTTT	CASSPGGTGNTIYF
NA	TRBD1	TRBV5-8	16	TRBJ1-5	TGTGCCAGCAGCTCGGCCCAGGGGGCCGCCAGTCAGCCCCAGCATTTT	CASSSAQGAASQPQHF
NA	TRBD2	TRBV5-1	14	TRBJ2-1	TGCGCCAGCAGCTTATCGGGACTAGTCAATGAGCAGTTCTTC	CASSLSGLVNEQFF
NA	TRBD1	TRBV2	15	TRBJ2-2	TGTGCCAGCAGGGCCGGGACAGGGCTCACCGGGGAGCTGTTTTTT	CASRAGTGLTGELFF
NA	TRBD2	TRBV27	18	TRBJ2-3	TGTGCCAGCAGTTTGGTACTAGCGGGGGCCTCTAGCACAGATACGCAGTATTTT	CASSLVLAGASSTDTQYF
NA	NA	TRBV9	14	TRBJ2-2	TGTGCCAGCAGTAGAAGGGGCGACACCGGGGAGCTGTTTTTT	CASSRRGDTGELFF
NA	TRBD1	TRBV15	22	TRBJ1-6	TGTGCCACCAGCAGACCCTCGGGAGGGGGCGACCTGCTAAGCTCCTATAATTCACCCCTCCACTTT	CATSRPSGGGDLLSSYNSPLHF
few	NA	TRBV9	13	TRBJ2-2	TGTGCCAGCAGCGACGAGCTCTCCGGGGAGCTGTTTTTT	CASSDELSGELFF
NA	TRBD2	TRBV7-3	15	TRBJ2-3	TGTGCCAGCAGCTTTAGCGGGGGGAGCGGAGATACGCAGTATTTT	CASSFSGGSGDTQYF
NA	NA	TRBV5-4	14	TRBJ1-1	TGTGCCAGCAGCCGGACAGTTTCGGGCCCTGAAGCTTTCTTT	CASSRTVSGPEAFF
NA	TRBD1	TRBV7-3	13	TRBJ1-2	TGTGCCAGCAGCTCCGGGACAGGAGGCGGCTACACCTTC	CASSSGTGGGYTF
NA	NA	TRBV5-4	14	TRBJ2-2	TGTGCCAGCAGCTTGAGGGAGTCCACCGGGGAGCTGTTTTTT	CASSLRESTGELFF
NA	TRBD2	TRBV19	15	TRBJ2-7	TGTGCCAGTAGTCGGGGGGGAGGGCCCTCCTACGAGCAGTACTTC	CASSRGGGPSYEQYF
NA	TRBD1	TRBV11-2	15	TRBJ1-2	TGTGCCAGCAGCCAGTGGGACAGCCCTGTCCATGGCTACACCTTC	CASSQWDSPVHGYTF
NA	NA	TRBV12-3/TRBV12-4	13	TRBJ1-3	TGTGCCAGCGGTACAGGGTCTGGAAACACCATATATTTT	CASGTGSGNTIYF